This T cell receptor beta chain was retrieved from a study of regulatory T cells in long-lasting Graves disease. Time point: newly diagnosed GD, antithyroid drugs for less than 3 months. Construction of the TCR library relied on RNA isolated from PBMCs. Germline V gene data show CDR1 as SGHVS and CDR2 as FQNEAQ. This CDR3 region has 16 residues. The V segment lost 1 base and the J segment 7 bases; nucleotides outside the gene matches: 10. Arm-PCR of CDR3 regions and iRepertoire HTBI primers were used to build TCR beta libraries. Using its own MiXCR run on the multiplex PCR reads, TCRdb lists one record per CDR3 protein. This sample carries some 370,000 distinct CDR3 sequences, 10% to 15% of them seen once, and the ten largest clones take under 20%. This clonotype was counted a few times. A much larger clone is a single base away; this may be a read error. This sample also belongs to another study, concerning T cells in Graves' hyperthyroidism and ophthalmopathy.

The sequence was obtained from a woman younger than 30 with Graves disease. The chain links TRBV7-8 to TRBJ2-7, with 10 nucleotides matching TRBD1. The input for sequencing was peripheral blood mononuclear cells (PBMCs), taken at new diagnosis, from a patient treated with antithyroid drugs. CDR3 amino acids: CASSLGRGTGAEEQYF. The CDR3 DNA follows: TGTGCCAGCAGCTTAGGAAGGGGGACAGGGGCGGAGGAGCAGTACTTC.